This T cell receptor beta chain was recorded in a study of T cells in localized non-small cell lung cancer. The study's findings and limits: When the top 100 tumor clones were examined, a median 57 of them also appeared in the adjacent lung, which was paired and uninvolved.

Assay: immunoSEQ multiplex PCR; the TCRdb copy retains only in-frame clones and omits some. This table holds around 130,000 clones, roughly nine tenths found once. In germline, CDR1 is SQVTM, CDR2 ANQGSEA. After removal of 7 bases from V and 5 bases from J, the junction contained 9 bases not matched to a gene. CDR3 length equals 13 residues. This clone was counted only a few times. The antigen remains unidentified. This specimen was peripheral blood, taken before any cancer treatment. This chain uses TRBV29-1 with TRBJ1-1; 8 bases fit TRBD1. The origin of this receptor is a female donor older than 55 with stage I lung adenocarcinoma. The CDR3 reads CSGAGGGGTEAFF. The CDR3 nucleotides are TGCAGCGGGGCAGGGGGCGGAGGGACTGAAGCTTTCTTT.